This T cell receptor (beta chain) emerged from a study of sequential checkpoint blockade in melanoma. Libraries were prepared by immunoSEQ multiplex PCR; TCRdb keeps only in-frame clonotypes and omits some of them. The repertoire holds around 25,000 clones, with almost 85% as singletons. V dropped 4 bases and J dropped 1 base, with 14 bases sitting between them. Germline assignment: CDR1 SGHNT and CDR2 YYREEE (reference sequence). CDR3 length equals 16 residues. Treatment in this sample: randomized to nivolumab then ipilimumab (arm A) or the reverse (arm B). Sorted cells were live CD3+CD8+, lacking CD19 and CD56, from PBMCs.

This sequence was found in a human donor with melanoma. This chain connects TRBV5-4 to TRBJ2-2, with a possible D match to TRBD2 (6 bases). The sample in question was CD8+ T cells sorted from blood (inferred from file names), obtained from a patient given nivolumab and ipilimumab in sequence. The CDR3 coding sequence is TGTGCCAGCAGCCCAAAGGGGCGGGGGAACACCGGGGAGCTGTTTTTT. Translating gives CASSPKGRGNTGELFF.